This T cell receptor beta chain was captured by sequencing in a study of T cell changes during pregnancy in multiple sclerosis. The germline V gene has CDR1 SGHTA and CDR2 FQGNSA. The CDR3 length is 16 residues. The ends were cut back, 3 bases at V and 3 bases at J, with 14 bases in the middle. This clone was observed once. The protocol was immunoSEQ multiplex PCR, while the TCRdb copy is restricted to in-frame clones and leaves out a portion. Of tens of thousands of clones listed, approximately 90% were seen once; the top ten hold just under 0.2%. The sequence derives from a female donor with multiple sclerosis, enrolled in a pregnancy study. The chain recombines TRBV7-2 with TRBJ1-4; the D gene is possibly TRBD1 (6 bases). Specimen: CD4+ T cells from peripheral blood mononuclear cells, collected in the second trimester of pregnancy. DNA of the CDR3: TGTGCCAGCAGCTTGGGGGGGGCGGTGGCTAATGAAAAACTGTTTTTT. The encoded protein is CASSLGGAVANEKLFF. The whole variable domain, filled in from reference TRBV7-2 and TRBJ1-4, reads GAGVSQSPSNKVTEKGKDVELRCDPISGHTALYWYRQSLGQGLEFLIYFQGNSAPDKSGLPSDRFSAERTGGSVSTLTIQRTQQEDSAVYLCASSLGGAVANEKLFFGSGTQLSVL.